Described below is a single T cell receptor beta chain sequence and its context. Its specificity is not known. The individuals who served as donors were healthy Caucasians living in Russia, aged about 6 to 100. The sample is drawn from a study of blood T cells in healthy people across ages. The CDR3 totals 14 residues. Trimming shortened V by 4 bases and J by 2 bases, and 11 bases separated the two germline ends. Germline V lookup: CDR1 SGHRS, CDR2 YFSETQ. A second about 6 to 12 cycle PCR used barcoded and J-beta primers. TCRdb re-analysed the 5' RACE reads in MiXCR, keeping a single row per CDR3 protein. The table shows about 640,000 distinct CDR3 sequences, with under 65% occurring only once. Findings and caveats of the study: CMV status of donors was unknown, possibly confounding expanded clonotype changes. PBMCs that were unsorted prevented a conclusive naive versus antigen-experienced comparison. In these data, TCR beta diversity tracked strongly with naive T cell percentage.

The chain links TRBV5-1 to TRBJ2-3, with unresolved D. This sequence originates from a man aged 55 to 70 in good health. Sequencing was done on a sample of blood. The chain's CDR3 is CASSMTPSTDTQYF. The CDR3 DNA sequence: TGCGCCAGCAGCATGACACCCTCCACAGATACGCAGTATTTT.